At least ten counts were recorded for the clone carrying this T cell receptor beta chain. This sample is part of a study of regulatory T cells in long-lasting Graves disease. The CDR3 covers 13 residues. V was shortened by 6 bases and J by 5 bases, with 11 bases between the two germline ends. Indicated time point: newly diagnosed GD, antithyroid drugs for less than 3 months. Following extraction of RNA from PBMCs, that RNA was used to make the TCR library. Construction of TCR beta libraries relied on iRepertoire HTBI primers and on Arm-PCR targeting CDR3 regions. TCRdb ran MiXCR on the multiplex PCR reads and lists one entry per CDR3 protein. The sample has some 500,000 distinct CDR3 sequences; about 14% are singletons. This same sample was also part of a study on T cells in Graves' hyperthyroidism and ophthalmopathy.

The sequencing used peripheral blood mononuclear cells (PBMCs), collected at new diagnosis, from a patient treated with antithyroid drugs. The chain recombines TRBV12-3 or TRBV12-4 with TRBJ1-5; D is unclear. The sequence derives from a man aged 25-45 years with Graves disease. The CDR3 coding sequence is TGTGCCAGCAGCTTCGGAGGGTATCAGCCCCAGCATTTT. It translates to CASSFGGYQPQHF.